This paragraph reports one TCR beta chain. Its antigen is unidentified. Germline V CDR1 and CDR2: MNHEY, SVGAGI. V was pared by 6 bases and J by 6 bases, with 6 bases of the junction left unmatched. This CDR3 has 14 residues. The data derive from a study of T cell responses to AZD1222 COVID-19 vaccine. Study results and limitations: Regions left unmutated in variants are reportedly the target of nearly half of spike-specific TCRs.

The protocol was immunoSEQ multiplex PCR, while the TCRdb copy is restricted to in-frame clones and leaves out a portion. Altogether around 130,000 clones are present, 88% being singletons, with the ten largest covering more than 3%. This clonotype was sampled from an adult who received the AZD1222 COVID-19 vaccine. V usage is TRBV6-5 and J usage is TRBJ1-1, with TRBD1 matching 11 bases. The specimen was peripheral blood, collected 28 days after the second AZD1222 dose. The CDR3 loop reads CASSRGQGGAEAFF. The CDR3 nucleotides read TGTGCCAGCAGCCGGGGACAGGGGGGGGCTGAAGCTTTCTTT.